This paragraph covers one T cell receptor (beta chain) sequence. Its specific antigen is unknown. The junction carries 11 bases between V and J, which are trimmed by 0 bases and 2 bases respectively. CDR1 and CDR2, looked up from the germline V gene, are MNHEY and SVGAGI. From its cysteine to its phenylalanine, the CDR3 spans 16 amino acids. The entry retains the CDR3 DNA only, 48 bases that are in frame from base 1. These data come from a study of cytomegalovirus exposure and HLA in healthy donors (TCRdb year 2017). About the full investigation: In an earlier analysis of around 540 of the donors, 276 Gb of sequence data and 90 million to 120 million unique TCR beta sequences from some 170 million T cells were reported. Alongside the repertoire data, information on donor age, sex, ethnicity and CMV serostatus was compiled. A later genetic analysis took genome-wide SNP genotypes for 398 of the 666 donors and used that subset as a discovery cohort. All discovery cohort repertoires had been generated on a single sequencing platform. The aim of the study was to test whether cataloging public T cell receptors could identify signatures of past pathogen exposure. In addition to the first cohort of approximately 670 subjects, a separate validation cohort of approximately 120 different subjects was used. An earlier analysis of approximately 580 of the donors used high-throughput TCR beta sequencing to judge whether each TCR beta V gene segment behaved as functional or pseudogenic. Several DR-DQ haplotypes were treated as single units for association and clustering because of strong linkage in the cohort. The study combined high-throughput TCR immunosequencing, statistical association of individual TCRs with disease status, and machine learning to predict cytomegalovirus infection status. Among about 400 genotyped donors of the cohort, an average of approximately 240,000 unique TCR beta nucleotide sequences was sequenced per donor, of which approximately 19% were non-productive. Using immunosequencing, the study profiled T cell repertoires from around 670 subjects and related those repertoires to cytomegalovirus serostatus. To study patterns of TCR occurrence, a later analysis re-analyzed previously published TCR beta repertoires from 550 to 800 donors and added high-resolution HLA genotyping. Around 320 gigabases of sequencing data and tens of millions of unique TCR sequences were included in an early release covering roughly 600 HLA-typed donors. Typing coverage varied by locus: roughly 629-640 donors for A, B, C, DRB1 and DQB1; 500 to 550 for DQA1; around 570 for DPA1; some 470 for DPB1. Rather than using new phenotypic data, the later analysis identified candidate immune exposures from TCR beta sequences and from how often those sequences occurred across donors. Of the 398 genotyped donors, roughly 80% were placed in the genetic ancestry cluster associated with self-reported Caucasian donors. HLA typing covered class I and class II loci at four-digit resolution. Study-level results and caveats: The classifier was reported to diagnose cytomegalovirus status with high specificity and sensitivity in both the original and validation cohorts. In a later analysis, the rate of TCR association differed among HLA loci, with DRB1 alleles having the most associated TCRs and HLA-C alleles having the fewest. Some IMGT-functional V segments, including TRBV6-2 and TRBV6-3, could not be told apart with the 87-base-pair reads, so those segments were excluded. The cohort was sequenced for TCR beta chains only, and without alpha or paired-chain data the features that could be detected were limited. In an earlier analysis of 450 to 750 of the donors, most TCR beta V segments appeared in productive rearrangements about 87% or about 30% of the time, broadly matching IMGT annotations. In a later genetic analysis, fewer N-insertions in productive TCRs were reported among donors in an Asian-associated ancestry cluster than the approximately 670-donor mean. An association between a missense DCLRE1C variant and V-gene and J-gene trimming of TCR beta chains was found in a later genetic analysis and replicated in an independent cohort. A few of the identified cytomegalovirus-associated TCR beta chains were confirmed in vitro to be specific for cytomegalovirus antigens. Because counts were too low, 15 to 20 rarely observed V segments, including chromosome 9 orphons, were excluded from the earlier analysis of fewer than 650 of the donors. At a false discovery rate of 0.05, a later analysis linked 16,000 or so TCR beta sequences to specific HLA alleles. It was suggested by the authors that the approach could potentially be generalized to other disease states and immunological phenotypes. A total of 150 or so TCR beta chains were listed by the study as associated with cytomegalovirus. Correlated functional status among segregating V segments might be attributable to linkage disequilibrium, but an unknown experimental factor could not be ruled out. A further reported finding was that TCR beta sequences accurately predicted the HLA-A and HLA-B alleles for most subjects in the first cohort. A later analysis found that HLA-associated TCR beta chains were more clonally expanded and had lower generation probabilities than equally common non-associated chains. Several of the top co-occurrence clusters appeared to be linked to parvovirus B19, influenza, CMV and Epstein-Barr virus, according to a later analysis. Assigning TCR associations to individual alleles was difficult when HLA alleles, especially DR and DQ, strongly co-occurred. A later analysis found that most CMV-associated TCR beta chains appeared HLA-restricted, with HLA associations seemingly driven largely by CMV exposure. Across donors, most TCR sequences were observed very rarely, whereas some public TCRs were present in many individuals. A cluster of highly shared sequence variants was judged likely to be a technical artifact of the sequencing pipeline. CMV serostatus was the only immune exposure information available for the cohort. The presence/absence analyses assumed that sequencing depth was roughly uniform across donors, and that assumption may not be true. Because HLA typing was missing for some donors at each locus, association tests included only the typed subset.

The cohort comprised some 680 healthy bone marrow donors. At the time of sampling, every cohort member was nominally healthy, though immune exposures that went unrecorded were likely present. The donor tested CMV seropositive, placing the donor among the approximately 290 seropositive members of the cohort. Every donor gave a peripheral blood sample, and the peripheral blood mononuclear cells from that sample were used for TCR beta sequencing. The Qiagen DNeasy Blood Extraction Kit was used to extract genomic DNA from the blood cell samples. The library was produced with the immunoSEQ multiplex PCR assay. A mixture of 60 forward primers for TCR Vbeta segments and 13 reverse primers for TCR Jbeta segments was used in the multiplex PCR. The CDR3 region of rearranged TCR beta genes was amplified from genomic DNA with a multiplex PCR assay. Amplified TCR beta libraries were sequenced as 87-base-pair reads on the Illumina HiSeq System. As for the authors' bioinformatics: A later analysis tallied around 80 million unique TCR beta chains across the approximately 670 repertoires, and around 10 million of those chains were shared by two or more donors. Raw reads were error-corrected and collapsed into unique sequences by a nearest-neighbor algorithm in which closely related sequences were merged to remove PCR and sequencing errors. To assign V, D and J gene segments, CDR3 sequences were aligned to IMGT reference sequences. Each retained sequence needed at least a six-nucleotide match to both a V gene segment and a J gene segment. A rearrangement was called productive if the CDR3 had no stop codons and remained in frame with V and J, and every other rearrangement was called non-productive. Following IMGT convention, CDR3 was defined as the stretch from the second conserved V-encoded cysteine up to the conserved J-encoded phenylalanine. Sequences without an unambiguous match to a single V gene segment were excluded from the earlier analysis of 587 of the donors. An earlier analysis of approximately 590 of the donors classified V segments as functional when productive rearrangements were above 56.7% and as segregating when the standard deviation between donors was above 5%. A statistical classification framework was built for diagnosing cytomegalovirus status from the catalog of TCR beta chain sequences. In a later analysis, TCR nucleotide sequences were compared against IMGT/GENE-DB human TR gene sequences so that V and J genes could be assigned. Using the TCRdist pipeline, a later analysis assigned CDR3 sequences along with most-parsimonious VDJ recombination scenarios. A later analysis defined each TCR beta chain by its CDR3 amino acid sequence plus V-gene family, and excluded reads lacking a unique V-gene family. To address suspected cross-contamination and a sequencing artifact, a later analysis removed 592 highly shared, low-generation-probability nucleotide sequences. In a later analysis, a clonal expansion index was calculated for each public chain from normalized within-repertoire ranks of inferred template counts. Generation probabilities in a later analysis came from a VDJ recombination model fitted to out-of-frame rearrangements, and those results were checked against IGoR. In a later analysis, hypergeometric tests were used to score TCR-TCR, TCR-HLA and TCR-CMV co-occurrence, with a repertoire-size bias correction applied to TCR pairs. A later analysis estimated false discovery rates by permuting HLA or CMV assignments 20 times. In a later analysis, co-occurring TCRs were grouped using DBSCAN, with TCRdist sequence similarity added in when clustering inside HLA-allele-positive subsets. Repertoires with fewer than 30,000 or more than 120,000 public chains were left out of co-occurrence clustering, as were five repertoires with anomalous nucleotide sharing. Held by TCRdb, this immuneACCESS table contains in-frame sequences only and omits some clones. Under half of the omission traces to an unresolved V gene where checked; the cause of the rest is unknown. The V and J calls and the clone size are those of that table, but D and trimming were determined from the DNA. The sample table holds some 200,000 clones. The top ten clones comprise 0.75% to 0.85% of the sample.

The sequencing input was PBMCs. This TCR was recovered from a woman between 18 and 30 years old in good health and CMV-seropositive. The rearrangement joined TRBV6-5 to TRBJ2-1; no D gene call is confident. The base sequence is TGTGCCAGCAGTTACTCGAGGAGTTCCACCTACAATGAGCAGTTCTTC. Protein translation: CASSYSRSSTYNEQFF.